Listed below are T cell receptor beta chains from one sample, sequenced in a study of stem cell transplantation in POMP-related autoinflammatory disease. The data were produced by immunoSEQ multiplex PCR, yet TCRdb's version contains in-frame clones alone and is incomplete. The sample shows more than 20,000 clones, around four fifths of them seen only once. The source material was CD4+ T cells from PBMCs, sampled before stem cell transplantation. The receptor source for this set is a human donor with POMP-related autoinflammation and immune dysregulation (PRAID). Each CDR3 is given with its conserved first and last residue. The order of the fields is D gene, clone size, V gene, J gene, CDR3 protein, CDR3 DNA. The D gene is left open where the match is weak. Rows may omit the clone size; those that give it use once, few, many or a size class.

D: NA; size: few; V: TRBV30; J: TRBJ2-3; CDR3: CAWSVGGADTQYF; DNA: TGTGCCTGGAGTGTGGGGGGCGCAGATACGCAGTATTTT
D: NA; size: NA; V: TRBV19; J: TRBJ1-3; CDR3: CASSTGSGNTIYF; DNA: TGTGCCAGTAGTACTGGGTCTGGAAACACCATATATTTT
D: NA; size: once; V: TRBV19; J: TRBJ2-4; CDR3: CASSIDLTKNIQYF; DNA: TGTGCCAGTAGTATAGATTTAACCAAAAACATTCAGTACTTC
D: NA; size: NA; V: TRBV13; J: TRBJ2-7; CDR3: CASSLERVRNWQYF; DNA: TGTGCCAGCAGCTTAGAGAGGGTCAGGAATTGGCAGTACTTC
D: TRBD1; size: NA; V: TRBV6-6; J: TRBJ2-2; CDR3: CASKPRQGATGELFF; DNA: TGTGCCAGCAAGCCCAGACAGGGGGCCACCGGGGAGCTGTTTTTT
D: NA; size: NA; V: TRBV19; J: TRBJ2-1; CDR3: CASNSVSSYNEQFF; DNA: TGTGCCAGTAATTCTGTGAGCTCCTACAATGAGCAGTTCTTC
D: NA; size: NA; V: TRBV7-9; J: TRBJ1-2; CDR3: CASSLLEPGVAYGYTF; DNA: TGTGCCAGCAGCTTGTTAGAGCCGGGGGTGGCCTATGGCTACACCTTC
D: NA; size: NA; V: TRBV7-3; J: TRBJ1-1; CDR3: CASSRRENTEAFF; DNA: TGTGCCAGCAGCCGCAGAGAGAACACTGAAGCTTTCTTT
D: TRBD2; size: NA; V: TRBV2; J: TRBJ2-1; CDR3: CASSRELAVEQFF; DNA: TGTGCCAGCAGCCGGGAGCTAGCGGTCGAGCAGTTCTTC
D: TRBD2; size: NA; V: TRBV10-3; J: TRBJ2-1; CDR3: CAIRPGGGESYNEQFF; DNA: TGTGCCATCAGGCCAGGCGGGGGGGAATCCTACAATGAGCAGTTCTTC
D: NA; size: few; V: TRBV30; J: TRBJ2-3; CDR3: CAWSLLTDTQYF; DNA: TGTGCCTGGAGTCTGTTGACAGATACGCAGTATTTT
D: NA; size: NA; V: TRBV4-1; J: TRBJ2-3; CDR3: CATSGGADTQYF; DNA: TGCGCCACCTCAGGGGGGGCAGATACGCAGTATTTT
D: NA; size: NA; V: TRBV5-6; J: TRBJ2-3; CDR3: CASSLGWGRPTNTQYF; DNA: TGTGCCAGCAGCCTTGGTTGGGGACGACCAACCAATACGCAGTATTTT
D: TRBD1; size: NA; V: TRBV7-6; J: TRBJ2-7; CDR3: CASSIGRDRGPYEQYF; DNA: TGTGCCAGCAGCATAGGACGGGACAGGGGCCCGTACGAGCAGTACTTC
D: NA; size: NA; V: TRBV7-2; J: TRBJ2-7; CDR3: CASSFSRGSYEQYF; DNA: TGTGCCAGCAGCTTTAGTCGGGGATCCTACGAGCAGTACTTC
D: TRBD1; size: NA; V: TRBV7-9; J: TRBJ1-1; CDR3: CASSLGGDRGAFF; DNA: TGTGCCAGCAGCTTAGGGGGAGACAGGGGTGCTTTCTTT
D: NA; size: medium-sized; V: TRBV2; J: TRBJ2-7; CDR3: CASSAIRDYEQYF; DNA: TGTGCCAGCAGTGCCATCCGGGACTACGAGCAGTACTTC
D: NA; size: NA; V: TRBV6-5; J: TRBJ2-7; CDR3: CASSYSIVRRDYEQYF; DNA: TGTGCCAGCAGTTACTCGATTGTCCGGAGGGACTACGAGCAGTACTTC
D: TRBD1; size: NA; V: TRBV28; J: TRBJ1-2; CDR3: CASRQGAYGYTF; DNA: TGTGCCAGCAGACAGGGGGCCTATGGCTACACCTTC
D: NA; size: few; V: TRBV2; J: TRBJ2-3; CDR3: CASSETGGGTQYF; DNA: TGTGCCAGCAGTGAAACCGGAGGGGGTACGCAGTATTTT
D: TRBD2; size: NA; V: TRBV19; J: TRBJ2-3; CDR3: CASSIAGTSGSSSTDTQYF; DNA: TGTGCCAGTAGTATAGCCGGGACTAGCGGGAGTTCTAGCACAGATACGCAGTATTTT
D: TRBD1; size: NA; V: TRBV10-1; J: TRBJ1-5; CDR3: CASRGTGRRSNQPQHF; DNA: TGCGCCAGCAGGGGGACAGGGCGGAGAAGCAATCAGCCCCAGCATTTT
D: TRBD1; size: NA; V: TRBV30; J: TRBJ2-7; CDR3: CAWRIPGQKLEQYF; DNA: TGTGCCTGGAGGATTCCGGGACAGAAGCTCGAGCAGTACTTC
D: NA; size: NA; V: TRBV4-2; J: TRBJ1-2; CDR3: CASSPNVGARGYTF; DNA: TGTGCCAGCAGCCCAAATGTTGGGGCGCGGGGCTACACCTTC
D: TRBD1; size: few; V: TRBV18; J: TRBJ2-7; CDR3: CASSPDRGNSEQYF; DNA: TGTGCCAGCTCACCCGACAGGGGGAACTCCGAGCAGTACTTC
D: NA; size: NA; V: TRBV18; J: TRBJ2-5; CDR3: CASSPLAPARETQYF; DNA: TGTGCCAGCTCACCACTAGCACCTGCTAGGGAGACCCAGTACTTC
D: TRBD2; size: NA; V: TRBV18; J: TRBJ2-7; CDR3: CASSLISGTSAAYEQYF; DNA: TGTGCCAGCTCACTCATCTCCGGGACTAGCGCCGCCTACGAGCAGTACTTC
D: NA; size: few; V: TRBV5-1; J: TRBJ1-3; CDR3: CASSLRGNSGNTIYF; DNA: TGCGCCAGCAGCTTGCGGGGGAACTCTGGAAACACCATATATTTT
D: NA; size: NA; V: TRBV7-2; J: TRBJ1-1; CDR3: CASSLFLRAGSKAFF; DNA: TGTGCCAGCAGCTTATTTCTCAGGGCGGGTAGTAAGGCTTTCTTT
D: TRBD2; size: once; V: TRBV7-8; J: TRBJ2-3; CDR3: CASSLVGTSARTDTQYF; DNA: TGTGCCAGCAGCTTAGTTGGTACTAGCGCTCGCACAGATACGCAGTATTTT
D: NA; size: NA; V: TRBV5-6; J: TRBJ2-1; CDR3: CASTGYNEQFF; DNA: TGTGCCAGCACGGGGTACAATGAGCAGTTCTTC
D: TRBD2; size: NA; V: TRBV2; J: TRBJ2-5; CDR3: CASSGVAGVQETQYF; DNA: TGTGCCAGCAGTGGGGTAGCGGGGGTCCAAGAGACCCAGTACTTC
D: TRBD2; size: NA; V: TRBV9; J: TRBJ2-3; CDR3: CASSVVGAGGLDTQYF; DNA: TGTGCCAGCAGCGTAGTGGGAGCGGGAGGGCTAGATACGCAGTATTTT
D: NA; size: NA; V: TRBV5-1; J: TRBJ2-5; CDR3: CASSFGTALQETQYF; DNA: TGCGCCAGCAGCTTCGGGACCGCCTTACAAGAGACCCAGTACTTC
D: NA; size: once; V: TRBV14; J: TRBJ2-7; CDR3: CASSQVVSGSEQYF; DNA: TGTGCCAGCAGCCAAGTGGTTTCGGGGAGCGAGCAGTACTTC
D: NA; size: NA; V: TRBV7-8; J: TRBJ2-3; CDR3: CASSSGVGTDTQYF; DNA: TGTGCCAGCAGCTCCGGAGTCGGCACAGATACGCAGTATTTT
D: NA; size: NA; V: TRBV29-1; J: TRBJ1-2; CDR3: CSVEDIPWSGYGYTF; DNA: TGCAGCGTTGAAGACATCCCCTGGTCCGGCTATGGCTACACCTTC
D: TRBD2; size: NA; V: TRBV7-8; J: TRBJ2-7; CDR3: CASSWRTRTSGSHEQYF; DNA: TGTGCCAGCAGCTGGCGTACCCGGACTAGCGGGAGCCACGAGCAGTACTTC
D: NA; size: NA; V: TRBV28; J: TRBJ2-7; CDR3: CASRPLTEGPSEYEQYF; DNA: TGTGCCAGCAGACCCTTAACGGAGGGCCCGTCGGAATACGAGCAGTACTTC
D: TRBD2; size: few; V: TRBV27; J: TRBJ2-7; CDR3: CASSPGTSGTFHEQYF; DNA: TGTGCCAGCAGTCCCGGGACTAGCGGGACATTCCACGAGCAGTACTTC
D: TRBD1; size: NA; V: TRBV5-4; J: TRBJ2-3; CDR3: CASSSGGNFVDTQYF; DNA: TGTGCCAGCAGCTCAGGGGGAAATTTTGTAGATACGCAGTATTTT
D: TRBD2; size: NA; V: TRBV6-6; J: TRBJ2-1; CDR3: CASTSSGTSNEQFF; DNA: TGTGCCAGCACATCAAGCGGGACCTCTAATGAGCAGTTCTTC
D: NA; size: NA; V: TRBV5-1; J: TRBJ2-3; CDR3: CASSLLGGRGTDTQYF; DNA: TGCGCCAGCAGCTTGTTAGGGGGACGTGGTACAGATACGCAGTATTTT
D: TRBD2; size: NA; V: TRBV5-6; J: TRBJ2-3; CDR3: CASSLVTSGGTDTQYF; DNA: TGTGCCAGCAGCTTGGTGACTAGCGGGGGAACAGATACGCAGTATTTT